The clone carrying this T cell receptor beta chain showed up many times. Using its own MiXCR run on the 5' RACE reads, TCRdb lists one record per CDR3 protein. The table lists 300,000 to 400,000 distinct CDR3 sequences, around 10% of them singletons. This record belongs to a study of T cells after yellow fever vaccination. The CDR3 length is 14 residues. Trimming took off 2 bases at V and 5 bases at J, with 10 bases between the two ends. CDR1 and CDR2 from the germline V gene are LNHNV and YYDKDF (reference sequence). The clonotype comes from a man between 18 and 29 years old who received the YFV17D yellow fever vaccine. Sample: CD4+ T cells sorted from PBMCs, taken 45 days after the yellow fever booster vaccination. The genes are TRBV15 and TRBJ2-1; the D gene is possibly TRBD1 (5 bases). DNA for the CDR3: TGTGCCACCAGCAGAAACAGGAACGACAATGAGCAGTTCTTC. Residues: CATSRNRNDNEQFF.